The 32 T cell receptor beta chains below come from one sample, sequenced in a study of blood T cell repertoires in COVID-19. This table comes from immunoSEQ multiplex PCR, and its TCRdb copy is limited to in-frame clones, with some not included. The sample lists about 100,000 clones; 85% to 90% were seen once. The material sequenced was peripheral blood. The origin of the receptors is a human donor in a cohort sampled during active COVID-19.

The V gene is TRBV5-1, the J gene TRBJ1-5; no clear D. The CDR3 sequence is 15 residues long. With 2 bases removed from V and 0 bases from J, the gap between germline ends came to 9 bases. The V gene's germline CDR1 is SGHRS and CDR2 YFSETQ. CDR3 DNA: TGCGCCAGCAGCTTCGACGGGGATAGCAATCAGCCCCAGCATTTT. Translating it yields CASSFDGDSNQPQHF.

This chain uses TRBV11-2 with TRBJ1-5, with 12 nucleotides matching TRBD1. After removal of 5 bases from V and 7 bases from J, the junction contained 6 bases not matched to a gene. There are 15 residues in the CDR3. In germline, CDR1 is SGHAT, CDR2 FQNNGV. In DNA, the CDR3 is TGTGCCAGCAGCGACGGGACAGGGGGCTACCAGCCCCAGCATTTT. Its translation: CASSDGTGGYQPQHF.

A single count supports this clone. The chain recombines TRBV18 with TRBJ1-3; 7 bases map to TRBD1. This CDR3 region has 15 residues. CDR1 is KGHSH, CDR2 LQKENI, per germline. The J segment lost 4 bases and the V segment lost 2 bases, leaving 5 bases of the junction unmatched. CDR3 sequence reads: CASSPTTGTGNTIYF. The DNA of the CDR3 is TGTGCCAGCTCACCAACGACAGGGACCGGAAACACCATATATTTT.

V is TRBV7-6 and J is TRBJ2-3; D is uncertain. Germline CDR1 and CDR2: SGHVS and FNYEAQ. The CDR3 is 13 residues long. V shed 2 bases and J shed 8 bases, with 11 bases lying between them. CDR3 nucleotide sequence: TGTGCCAGCAGCTTACGGTCCGATCCTACGCAGTATTTT. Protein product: CASSLRSDPTQYF.

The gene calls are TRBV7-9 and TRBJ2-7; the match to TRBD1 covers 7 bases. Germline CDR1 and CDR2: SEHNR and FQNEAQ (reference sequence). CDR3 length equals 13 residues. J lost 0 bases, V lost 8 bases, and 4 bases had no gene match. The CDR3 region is CASGQGVSYEQYF. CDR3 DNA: TGTGCCAGCGGTCAGGGGGTCTCCTACGAGCAGTACTTC. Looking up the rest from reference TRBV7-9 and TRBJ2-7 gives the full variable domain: DTGVSQNPRHKITKRGQNVTFRCDPISEHNRLYWYRQTLGQGPEFLTYFQNEAQLEKSRLLSDRFSAERPKGSFSTLEIQRTEQGDSAMYLCASGQGVSYEQYFGPGTRLTVT.

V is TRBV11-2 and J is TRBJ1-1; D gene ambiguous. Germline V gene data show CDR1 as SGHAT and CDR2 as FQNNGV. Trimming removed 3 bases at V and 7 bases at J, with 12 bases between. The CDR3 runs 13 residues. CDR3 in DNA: TGTGCCAGCAGCTTGGTGCGGATCGGTGAAGCTTTCTTT. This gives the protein CASSLVRIGEAFF.

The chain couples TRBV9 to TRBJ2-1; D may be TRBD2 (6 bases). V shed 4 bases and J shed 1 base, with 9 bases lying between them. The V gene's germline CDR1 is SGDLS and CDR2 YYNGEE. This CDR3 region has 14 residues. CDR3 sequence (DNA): TGTGCCAGCAGCACCGGGACTTCCTACAATGAGCAGTTCTTC. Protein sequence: CASSTGTSYNEQFF. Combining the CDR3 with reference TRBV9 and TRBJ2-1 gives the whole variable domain DSGVTQTPKHLITATGQRVTLRCSPRSGDLSVYWYQQSLDQGLQFLIQYYNGEERAKGNILERFSAQQFPDLHSELNLSSLELGDSALYFCASSTGTSYNEQFFGPGTRLTVL.

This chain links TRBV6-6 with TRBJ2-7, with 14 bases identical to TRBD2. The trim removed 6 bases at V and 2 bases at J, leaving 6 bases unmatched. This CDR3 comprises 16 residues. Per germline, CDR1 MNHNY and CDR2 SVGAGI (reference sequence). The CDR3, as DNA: TGTGCCAGCAGCCCAGGACTAGCGGGAGGAACCTACGAGCAGTACTTC. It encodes CASSPGLAGGTYEQYF.

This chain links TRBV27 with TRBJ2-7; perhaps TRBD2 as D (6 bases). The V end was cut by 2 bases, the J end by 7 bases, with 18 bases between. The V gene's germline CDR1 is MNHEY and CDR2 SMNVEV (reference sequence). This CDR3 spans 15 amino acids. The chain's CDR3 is CASSLPGLGVREQYF. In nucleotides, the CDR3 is TGTGCCAGCAGTTTACCGGGACTGGGGGTACGGGAGCAGTACTTC.

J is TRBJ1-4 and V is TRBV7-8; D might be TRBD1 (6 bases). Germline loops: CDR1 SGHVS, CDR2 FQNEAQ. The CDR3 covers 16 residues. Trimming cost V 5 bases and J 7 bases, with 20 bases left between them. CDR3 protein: CASSRAGEGTVEKLFF. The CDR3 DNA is TGTGCCAGCAGCCGAGCAGGGGAGGGGACGGTTGAAAAACTGTTTTTT.

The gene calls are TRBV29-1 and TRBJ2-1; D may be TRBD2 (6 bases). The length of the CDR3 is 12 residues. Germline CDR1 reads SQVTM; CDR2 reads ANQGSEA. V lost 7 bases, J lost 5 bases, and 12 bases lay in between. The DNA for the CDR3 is TGCAGCGCCACGGGGGTGGACAATGAGCAGTTCTTC. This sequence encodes CSATGVDNEQFF.

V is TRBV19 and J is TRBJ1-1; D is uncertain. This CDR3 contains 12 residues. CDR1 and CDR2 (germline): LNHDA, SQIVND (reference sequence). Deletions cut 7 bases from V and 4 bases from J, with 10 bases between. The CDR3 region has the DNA TGTGCCAGTAAGGATGGGCTCACTGAAGCTTTCTTT. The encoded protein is CASKDGLTEAFF.

CDR3 nucleotides: TGTGCCAGCAGCTTTGGCCGGGAAGTCGAGCAGTACTTC. It yields the protein CASSFGREVEQYF. This sequence joins TRBV5-4 and TRBJ2-7; D is perhaps TRBD2 (5 bases). This CDR3 region has 13 residues. Germline values: CDR1 SGHNT, CDR2 YYREEE (reference sequence). V gave up 2 bases and J gave up 6 bases, with 12 bases separating them.

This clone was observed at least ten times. The CDR3 nucleotides are TGTGCCAGCAGTTGGGGACAGGGCCTTTACAATGAGCAGTTCTTC. This translates into CASSWGQGLYNEQFF. The chain links TRBV27 to TRBJ2-1, with TRBD1 matching 9 bases. The junction had 5 bases not matched to a gene; V was cut back by 4 bases and J by 4 bases. In germline, CDR1 is MNHEY, CDR2 SMNVEV (reference sequence). The CDR3 consists of 15 residues.

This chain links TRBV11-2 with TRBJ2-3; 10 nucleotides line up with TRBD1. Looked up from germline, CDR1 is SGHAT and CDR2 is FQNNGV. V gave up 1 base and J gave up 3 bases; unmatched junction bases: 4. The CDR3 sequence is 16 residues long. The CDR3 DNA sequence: TGTGCCAGCAGCTTAGCGACAGGGGGCAGTACAGATACGCAGTATTTT. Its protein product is CASSLATGGSTDTQYF. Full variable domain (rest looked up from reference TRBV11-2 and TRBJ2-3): EAGVAQSPRYKIIEKRQSVAFWCNPISGHATLYWYQQILGQGPKLLIQFQNNGVVDDSQLPKDRFSAERLKGVDSTLKIQPAKLEDSAVYLCASSLATGGSTDTQYFGPGTRLTVL.

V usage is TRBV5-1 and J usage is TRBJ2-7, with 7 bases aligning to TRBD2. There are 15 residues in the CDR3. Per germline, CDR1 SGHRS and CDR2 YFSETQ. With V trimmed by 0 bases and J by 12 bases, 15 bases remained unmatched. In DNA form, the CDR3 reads TGCGCCAGCAGCTTGGGTATGGCGGGAGAGGCGCCGGGGTACTTC. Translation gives CASSLGMAGEAPGYF.

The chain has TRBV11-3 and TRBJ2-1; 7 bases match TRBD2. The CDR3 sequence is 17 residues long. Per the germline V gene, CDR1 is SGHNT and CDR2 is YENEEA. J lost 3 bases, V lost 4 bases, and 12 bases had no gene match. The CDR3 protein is CASSSPAGAGIYNEQFF. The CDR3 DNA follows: TGTGCCAGCAGCTCCCCCGCAGGAGCGGGAATCTACAATGAGCAGTTCTTC. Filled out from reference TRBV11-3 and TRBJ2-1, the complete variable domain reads EAGVVQSPRYKIIEKKQPVAFWCNPISGHNTLYWYLQNLGQGPELLIRYENEEAVDDSQLPKDRFSAERLKGVDSTLKIQPAELGDSAVYLCASSSPAGAGIYNEQFFGPGTRLTVL.

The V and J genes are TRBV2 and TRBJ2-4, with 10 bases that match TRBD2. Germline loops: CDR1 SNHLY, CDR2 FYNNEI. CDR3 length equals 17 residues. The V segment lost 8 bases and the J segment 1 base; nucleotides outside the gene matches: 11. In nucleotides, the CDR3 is TGTGCCAGCTCCAGACTAGCGGGTGACTTGGCCAAAAACATTCAGTACTTC. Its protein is CASSRLAGDLAKNIQYF.

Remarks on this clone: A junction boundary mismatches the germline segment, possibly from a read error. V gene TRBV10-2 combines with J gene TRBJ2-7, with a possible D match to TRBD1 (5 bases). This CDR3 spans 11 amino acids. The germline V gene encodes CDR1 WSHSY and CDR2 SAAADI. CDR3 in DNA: TGCGCCAGCAGTGGATCAGGGTTAGCCTTCTTC. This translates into CASSGSGLAFF.

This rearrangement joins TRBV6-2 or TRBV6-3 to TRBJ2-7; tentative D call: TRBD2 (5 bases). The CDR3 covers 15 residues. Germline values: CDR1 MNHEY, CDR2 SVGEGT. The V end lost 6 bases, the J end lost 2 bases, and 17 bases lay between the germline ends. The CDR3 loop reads CASSPLGGRTYEQYF. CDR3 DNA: TGTGCCAGCAGCCCCCTGGGTGGGAGAACCTACGAGCAGTACTTC.

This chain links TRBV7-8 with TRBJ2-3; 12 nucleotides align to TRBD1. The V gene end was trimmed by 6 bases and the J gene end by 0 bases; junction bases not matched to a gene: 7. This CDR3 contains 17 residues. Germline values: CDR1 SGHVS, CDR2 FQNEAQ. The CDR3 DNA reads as TGTGCCAGCAGAGTAACGGGACAGGGGGCTAGCACAGATACGCAGTATTTT. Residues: CASRVTGQGASTDTQYF.

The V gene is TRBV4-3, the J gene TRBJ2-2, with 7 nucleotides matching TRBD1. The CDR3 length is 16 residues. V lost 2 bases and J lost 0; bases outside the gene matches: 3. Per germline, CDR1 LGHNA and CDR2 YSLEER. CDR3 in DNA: TGCGCCAGCAGCCAAAGACAGGGATCGAACACCGGGGAGCTGTTTTTT. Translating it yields CASSQRQGSNTGELFF.

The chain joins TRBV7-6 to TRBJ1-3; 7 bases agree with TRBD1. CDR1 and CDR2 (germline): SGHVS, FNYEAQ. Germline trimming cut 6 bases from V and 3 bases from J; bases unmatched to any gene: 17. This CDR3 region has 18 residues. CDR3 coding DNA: TGTGCCAGCAGTCCGAGGACAGGAGAGGGTTCGAGTGGAAACACCATATATTTT. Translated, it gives CASSPRTGEGSSGNTIYF.

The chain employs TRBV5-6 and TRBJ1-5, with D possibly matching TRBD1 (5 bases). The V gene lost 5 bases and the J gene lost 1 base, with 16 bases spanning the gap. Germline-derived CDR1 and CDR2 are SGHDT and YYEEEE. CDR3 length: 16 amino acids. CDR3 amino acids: CASSWGGDTSNQPQHF. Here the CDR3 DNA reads TGTGCCAGCAGTTGGGGGGGGGATACGAGCAATCAGCCCCAGCATTTT.

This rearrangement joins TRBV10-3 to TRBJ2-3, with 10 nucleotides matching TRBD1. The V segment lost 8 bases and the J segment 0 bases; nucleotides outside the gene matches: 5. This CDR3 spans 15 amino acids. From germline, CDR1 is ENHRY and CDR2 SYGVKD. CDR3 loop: CAIARQGASTDTQYF. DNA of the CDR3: TGTGCCATCGCCCGACAGGGGGCTAGCACAGATACGCAGTATTTT.

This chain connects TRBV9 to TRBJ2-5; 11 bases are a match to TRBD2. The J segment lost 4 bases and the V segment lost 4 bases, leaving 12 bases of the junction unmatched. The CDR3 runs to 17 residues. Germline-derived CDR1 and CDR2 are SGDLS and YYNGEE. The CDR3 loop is CASSLRGLAGQAETQYF. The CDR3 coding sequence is TGTGCCAGCAGCTTACGCGGACTAGCGGGTCAAGCAGAGACCCAGTACTTC.

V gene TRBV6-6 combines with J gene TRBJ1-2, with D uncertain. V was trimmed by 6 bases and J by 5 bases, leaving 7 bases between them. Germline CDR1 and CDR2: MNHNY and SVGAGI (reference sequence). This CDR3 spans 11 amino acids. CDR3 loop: CASSPLYGYTF. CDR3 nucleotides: TGTGCCAGCAGCCCCCTGTATGGCTACACCTTC.

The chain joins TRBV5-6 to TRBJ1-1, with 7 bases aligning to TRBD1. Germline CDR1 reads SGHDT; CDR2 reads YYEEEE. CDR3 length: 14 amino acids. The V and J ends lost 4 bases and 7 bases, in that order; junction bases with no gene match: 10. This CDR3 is CASSRDSEVGEAFF. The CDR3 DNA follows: TGTGCCAGCAGCCGGGACAGTGAAGTCGGTGAAGCTTTCTTT.

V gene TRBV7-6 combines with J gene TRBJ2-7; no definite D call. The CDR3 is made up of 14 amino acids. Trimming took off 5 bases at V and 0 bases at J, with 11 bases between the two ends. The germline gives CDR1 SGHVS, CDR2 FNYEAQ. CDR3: CASSPDTTSYEQYF. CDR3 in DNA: TGTGCCAGCAGCCCCGATACTACCTCCTACGAGCAGTACTTC.

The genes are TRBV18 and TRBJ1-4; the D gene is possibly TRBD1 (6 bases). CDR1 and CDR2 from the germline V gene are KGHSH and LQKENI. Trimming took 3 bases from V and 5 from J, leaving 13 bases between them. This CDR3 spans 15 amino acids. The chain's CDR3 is CASSPSQGRNEKLFF. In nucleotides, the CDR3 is TGTGCCAGCTCACCTTCACAGGGTCGCAATGAAAAACTGTTTTTT.

Here the CDR3 reads CASSRRSSGGPQYF. The CDR3 DNA is TGTGCCAGCAGTCGTCGGAGTAGCGGGGGACCACAGTACTTC. V and J are TRBV6-2 or TRBV6-3 and TRBJ2-7, with 9 bases that match TRBD2. The germline CDR1 and CDR2 sequences are MNHEY and SVGEGT. The CDR3 runs 14 residues. The V segment lost 5 bases and the J segment 10 bases; nucleotides outside the gene matches: 12.

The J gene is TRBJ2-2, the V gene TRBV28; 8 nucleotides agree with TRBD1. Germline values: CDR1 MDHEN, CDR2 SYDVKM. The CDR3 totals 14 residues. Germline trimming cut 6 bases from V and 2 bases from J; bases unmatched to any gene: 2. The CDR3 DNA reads TGTGCCAGCAGAGGGACAGGAAACACCGGGGAGCTGTTTTTT. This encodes CASRGTGNTGELFF.